The rows below give T cell receptor beta chains drawn from one sample of a study of cytomegalovirus exposure and HLA in healthy donors. Generated by immunoSEQ multiplex PCR, the TCRdb table keeps only in-frame clones and is missing some. This sample yields approximately 90,000 clones, of which 76% are seen a single time; approximately 3% belongs to the top ten. Sequences were obtained from PBMCs. These receptors originate from a man aged 40-49 years in good health and CMV-seronegative. Both conserved end residues are part of each CDR3. The D gene is left open where the match is weak. The size entry is marked missing in some rows and otherwise reads once, few, many or a size class.

D: TRBD2; V: TRBV7-3; J: TRBJ2-3; size: -; CDR3: CASSGTGGDTQYF; DNA: TGTGCCAGCAGCGGCACCGGGGGGGATACGCAGTATTTT
D: TRBD1; V: TRBV6-5; J: TRBJ1-1; size: once; CDR3: CASSYKDRLNTEAFF; DNA: TGTGCCAGCAGTTATAAGGACAGGTTGAACACTGAAGCTTTCTTT
D: TRBD2; V: TRBV7-9; J: TRBJ2-3; size: few; CDR3: CASSSSGGTPTDTQYF; DNA: TGTGCCAGCAGCTCATCGGGAGGGACCCCTACAGATACGCAGTATTTT
D: -; V: TRBV6-6; J: TRBJ2-5; size: few; CDR3: CASSPIGETQYF; DNA: TGTGCCAGCAGCCCCATCGGTGAGACCCAGTACTTC
D: -; V: TRBV19; J: TRBJ1-5; size: few; CDR3: CASSIDDSSNQPQHF; DNA: TGTGCCAGTAGTATAGATGACAGCTCCAATCAGCCCCAGCATTTT
D: -; V: TRBV4-3; J: TRBJ1-1; size: -; CDR3: CASSLTERDTEAFF; DNA: TGCGCCAGCAGCCTTACTGAGAGGGACACTGAAGCTTTCTTT
D: TRBD1; V: TRBV15; J: TRBJ1-1; size: -; CDR3: CATSSSGQGNTEAFF; DNA: TGTGCCACCAGCAGTTCGGGACAGGGAAACACTGAAGCTTTCTTT
D: TRBD1; V: TRBV7-9; J: TRBJ2-7; size: -; CDR3: CASSLQGQGRAYEQYF; DNA: TGTGCCAGCAGCCTGCAGGGACAGGGGAGGGCCTACGAGCAGTACTTC
D: TRBD1; V: TRBV11-2; J: TRBJ1-4; size: -; CDR3: CASSGQGPNEKLFF; DNA: TGTGCCAGCAGCGGACAGGGCCCAAATGAAAAACTGTTTTTT
D: -; V: TRBV7-2; J: TRBJ1-2; size: -; CDR3: CATGFYGYTF; DNA: TGTGCTACGGGTTTCTATGGCTACACCTTC
D: TRBD1; V: TRBV28; J: TRBJ1-1; size: once; CDR3: CASSWDRGSGNTEAFF; DNA: TGTGCCAGCAGTTGGGACAGGGGTTCTGGGAACACTGAAGCTTTCTTT
D: TRBD2; V: TRBV11-1; J: TRBJ2-3; size: -; CDR3: CASSLLAGPSTDTQYF; DNA: TGTGCCAGCAGCTTATTAGCGGGGCCTAGCACAGATACGCAGTATTTT
D: TRBD1; V: TRBV14; J: TRBJ1-4; size: -; CDR3: CASSLTGGATNEKLFF; DNA: TGTGCCAGCAGCCTGACAGGGGGGGCAACTAATGAAAAACTGTTTTTT
D: -; V: TRBV4-1; J: TRBJ2-3; size: -; CDR3: CASRLEGVVIGIDTQYF; DNA: TGCGCCAGCAGACTCGAGGGGGTGGTGATCGGGATAGATACGCAGTATTTT
D: -; V: TRBV4-3; J: TRBJ1-5; size: -; CDR3: CASSQEVRGSNQPQHF; DNA: TGCGCCAGCAGCCAAGAGGTCAGGGGTAGCAATCAGCCCCAGCATTTT
D: -; V: TRBV6-1; J: TRBJ1-4; size: few; CDR3: CASSARTEKLFF; DNA: TGTGCCAGCAGTGCTCGGACAGAAAAACTGTTTTTT
D: TRBD1; V: TRBV5-1; J: TRBJ2-7; size: once; CDR3: CASSFLQGTYEQYF; DNA: TGCGCCAGCAGCTTTTTACAGGGGACCTACGAGCAGTACTTC
D: TRBD2; V: TRBV5-1; J: TRBJ2-3; size: few; CDR3: CASSVSGGAADTQYF; DNA: TGCGCCAGCAGCGTTAGCGGGGGGGCCGCAGATACGCAGTATTTT
D: -; V: TRBV5-4; J: TRBJ1-3; size: -; CDR3: CASSLGRGRSGNTIYF; DNA: TGTGCCAGCAGCTTGGGGAGGGGCCGTTCTGGAAACACCATATATTTT
D: -; V: TRBV5-4; J: TRBJ2-3; size: -; CDR3: CASSLARGDTQYF; DNA: TGTGCCAGCAGCTTGGCCCGCGGTGATACGCAGTATTTT
D: -; V: TRBV5-6; J: TRBJ2-7; size: -; CDR3: CASSLAGGALRRNEQYF; DNA: TGTGCCAGCAGCTTGGCTGGCGGGGCTCTTCGGAGGAACGAGCAGTACTTC
D: TRBD1; V: TRBV9; J: TRBJ1-1; size: -; CDR3: CASSVSAQGMNTEAFF; DNA: TGTGCCAGCAGCGTATCGGCACAGGGGATGAACACTGAAGCTTTCTTT
D: -; V: TRBV11-2; J: TRBJ1-2; size: -; CDR3: CASSLARGYGYTF; DNA: TGTGCCAGCAGCTTAGCCAGGGGCTATGGCTACACCTTC
D: -; V: TRBV21-1; J: TRBJ1-2; size: -; CDR3: CASSKGDRNYGYTF; DNA: TGTGCCAGCAGCAAAGGGGACAGGAACTATGGCTACACCTTC
D: -; V: TRBV28; J: TRBJ1-3; size: -; CDR3: CASSLRGTSGNTIYF; DNA: TGTGCCAGCAGTTTACGGGGGACGAGTGGAAACACCATATATTTT
D: -; V: TRBV13; J: TRBJ2-3; size: -; CDR3: CASSLLVRGGLDTQYF; DNA: TGTGCCAGCAGCTTATTGGTCCGTGGGGGGTTAGATACGCAGTATTTT
D: -; V: TRBV4-1; J: TRBJ1-6; size: -; CDR3: CASSPGQGGGNSPLHF; DNA: TGCGCCAGCAGCCCCGGTCAGGGAGGAGGGAATTCACCCCTCCACTTT
D: -; V: TRBV19; J: TRBJ1-4; size: -; CDR3: CASSIYSATNEKLFF; DNA: TGTGCCAGTAGTATTTACAGTGCAACTAATGAAAAACTGTTTTTT
D: TRBD1; V: TRBV6-4; J: TRBJ2-2; size: few; CDR3: CASSDGTGHTGELFF; DNA: TGTGCCAGCAGTGACGGGACAGGGCACACCGGGGAGCTGTTTTTT
D: -; V: TRBV7-6; J: TRBJ2-7; size: once; CDR3: CASSFYMEDEQYF; DNA: TGTGCCAGCAGCTTCTATATGGAGGACGAGCAGTACTTC
D: -; V: TRBV4-2; J: TRBJ2-3; size: -; CDR3: CASSRGVAEISTDTQYF; DNA: TGTGCCAGCAGCCGCGGGGTAGCGGAGATATCCACAGATACGCAGTATTTT
D: -; V: TRBV10-3; J: TRBJ1-5; size: -; CDR3: CAISESGGGIGNQPQHF; DNA: TGTGCCATCAGTGAGTCCGGGGGGGGGATTGGCAATCAGCCCCAGCATTTT
D: TRBD2; V: TRBV11-1; J: TRBJ2-3; size: -; CDR3: CASSSSTSGLTDTQYF; DNA: TGTGCCAGCAGCTCATCGACTAGCGGACTAACAGATACGCAGTATTTT
D: TRBD2; V: TRBV7-9; J: TRBJ2-1; size: -; CDR3: CASSLAEAGGPQWEQFF; DNA: TGTGCCAGCAGCTTAGCTGAGGCGGGGGGCCCTCAGTGGGAGCAGTTCTTC
D: -; V: TRBV4-2; J: TRBJ1-4; size: -; CDR3: CASSQEAPPYEKLFF; DNA: TGTGCCAGCAGCCAAGAAGCCCCCCCTTATGAAAAACTGTTTTTT
D: -; V: TRBV4-2; J: TRBJ1-4; size: -; CDR3: CASTQGVQNHLNEKLFF; DNA: TGTGCCAGCACCCAGGGAGTACAGAATCACCTTAATGAAAAACTGTTTTTT
D: TRBD1; V: TRBV5-3; J: TRBJ2-3; size: -; CDR3: CARSLETGADTQYF; DNA: TGTGCCAGAAGCTTGGAGACAGGGGCAGATACGCAGTATTTT
D: -; V: TRBV27; J: TRBJ2-3; size: -; CDR3: CATLISGTDTQYF; DNA: TGTGCCACTCTGATCTCGGGGACAGATACGCAGTATTTT
D: TRBD2; V: TRBV28; J: TRBJ2-2; size: few; CDR3: CASSLSGGGSGELFF; DNA: TGTGCCAGCAGTTTATCGGGCGGGGGGTCCGGGGAGCTGTTTTTT
D: -; V: TRBV30; J: TRBJ1-2; size: -; CDR3: CAWRAGVDPHGYTF; DNA: TGTGCCTGGAGGGCCGGAGTCGACCCCCATGGCTACACCTTC
D: -; V: TRBV9; J: TRBJ1-1; size: -; CDR3: CASSVDGRPGAEAFF; DNA: TGTGCCAGCAGCGTAGATGGACGGCCGGGGGCTGAAGCTTTCTTT
D: TRBD1; V: TRBV19; J: TRBJ1-5; size: -; CDR3: CASSISGQGLYQPQHF; DNA: TGTGCCAGTAGTATATCGGGACAGGGGCTCTATCAGCCCCAGCATTTT